This T cell receptor beta chain stems from a study of memory CD4+ T cells and cytomegalovirus serostatus. The data were produced by immunoSEQ multiplex PCR, yet TCRdb's version contains in-frame clones alone and is incomplete. The table has 48,000 or so clones, about three quarters seen once. Comment on this clone: Its target is unknown.

Findings and caveats of the study: About 40% of the roughly 160 known CMV-associated TCRbeta sequences appeared in CD4+ memory.

J lost 4 bases, V lost 5 bases, and 14 bases had no gene match. Germline lookup yields CDR1 SGHNT and CDR2 YYREEE (reference sequence). There are 16 residues in the CDR3. Single viable CD3+CD4+CD8-CD45RO+ cells were sorted as the memory CD4+ T cells. Serum IgG to CMV pp150, pp28, p38 and p52 defined serostatus. This chain uses TRBV5-4 with TRBJ2-7, with 8 bases that match TRBD2. What was sequenced was memory CD4+ T cells from blood. This TCR was recovered from an adult in good health and CMV-seronegative. The CDR3 sequence is CASSRLSGDSLYEQYF. The CDR3 bases are TGTGCCAGCAGTCGCCTTAGCGGGGATTCCCTTTACGAGCAGTACTTC.